This is a list of T cell receptor beta chains from one sample in a study of blood T cell repertoires in COVID-19. Profiled with immunoSEQ multiplex PCR; TCRdb holds only in-frame clones, not every one. The sample yields about 200,000 clones, roughly 80% seen once. Sequencing was carried out using peripheral blood. Receptors originate from a woman at least 80 years old with acute or convalescent COVID-19. Both conserved end residues are trimmed from each CDR3. Size is stated for part of the rows, as once, few or many counts, or as a class when the clone is expanded.

abundance | j_gene | v_gene | CDR3aa
. | TRBJ2-3 | TRBV18 | ASSQGATDTQY
. | TRBJ1-2 | TRBV7-9 | ASSALGARANGYT
. | TRBJ1-5 | TRBV7-2 | ASSNRVGQPQH
. | TRBJ1-2 | TRBV5-8 | ASSLVGGLLRSTNYGYT
. | TRBJ1-3 | TRBV13 | ASSLAGLAGNTIY
few | TRBJ2-1 | TRBV5-6 | ASSLAGVLEGNEQF
. | TRBJ2-1 | TRBV19 | ASSPTSVDNEQF
. | TRBJ2-1 | TRBV4-3 | ASSQHTGTVSYNEQF
. | TRBJ2-2 | TRBV18 | ASPPRRASNGELF
. | TRBJ1-3 | TRBV7-9 | ASSPSLSGGAGNTIY
. | TRBJ2-1 | TRBV3-1/TRBV3-2 | ASSSSGRGKDNEQF
. | TRBJ2-1 | TRBV27 | ASSTLQGAPLDEQF
. | TRBJ1-1 | TRBV6-2/TRBV6-3 | ASSRSQGFTEAF
. | TRBJ1-1 | TRBV2 | ASSEAKLAGDTEAF
. | TRBJ1-5 | TRBV3-1/TRBV3-2 | ASSQGPSDQPQH
. | TRBJ1-3 | TRBV5-4 | ASSARTGTNSGNTIY
once | TRBJ2-7 | TRBV28 | ASSYGGSSYEQY
. | TRBJ1-5 | TRBV6-4 | ASSTQGGNQPQH
. | TRBJ1-4 | TRBV6-6 | ASTGDLYEKLF
. | TRBJ1-6 | TRBV3-1/TRBV3-2 | ASSHQGDSPLH
. | TRBJ2-5 | TRBV20-1 | SASQDQETQY
. | TRBJ2-3 | TRBV5-1 | ASSWRVTDTQY
. | TRBJ2-2 | TRBV6-5 | ASSYAGTATGELF
. | TRBJ2-1 | TRBV5-4 | ASSLDLRNEQF
. | TRBJ1-2 | TRBV19 | ASTSGQGRANGYT
. | TRBJ2-3 | TRBV24-1 | ATSRQGNTDTQY
. | TRBJ1-5 | TRBV27 | ASSPLGGNQPQH
. | TRBJ1-5 | TRBV2 | ASSEGTGSGNQPQH
. | TRBJ1-6 | TRBV15 | ATSTGPHNSPLH
many | TRBJ1-5 | TRBV27 | ASSLAGGAGQPQH
. | TRBJ1-2 | TRBV6-5 | ASKPGGDNYGYT
once | TRBJ2-1 | TRBV29-1 | SVEGLAGRGSYNEQF
. | TRBJ1-6 | TRBV18 | ASSPNGRGNNSPLH
once | TRBJ2-2 | TRBV11-3 | ASSFDTEYTGELF
few | TRBJ1-3 | TRBV5-5 | ASSLAFGPSGNTIY
. | TRBJ1-2 | TRBV19 | ASREKSRDIGYT
. | TRBJ1-1 | TRBV3-1/TRBV3-2 | ASSQGQRNTEAF
. | TRBJ2-2 | TRBV7-9 | ASSRTGVDPGELF
few | TRBJ2-5 | TRBV3-1/TRBV3-2 | ASSQPDYQETQY
few | TRBJ1-5 | TRBV6-1 | ASSEQGSDQPQH
. | TRBJ2-1 | TRBV27 | ASSLDRDSYNEQF
. | TRBJ1-1 | TRBV20-1 | SASPGTPLGF
. | TRBJ2-6 | TRBV5-1 | ASSLAGTSGANVLT
. | TRBJ1-1 | TRBV6-2/TRBV6-3 | ASSYLQGIAEAF
. | TRBJ2-7 | TRBV19 | ASSLGTGGLEQY
. | TRBJ1-3 | TRBV27 | ASKQEPGNTIY